Following are 23 T cell receptor beta chains from one sample sequenced in a study of T cell repertoires in cytomegalovirus infection. MiXCR was run by TCRdb on the reads, yielding one entry per CDR3 protein. The sample carries tens of thousands of distinct CDR3 sequences, roughly a quarter recorded once. The antigens of these receptors remain unknown. The sequencing here drew on CD8+ T cells from cultured PBMCs, taken from culture after CMV antigen stimulation. The origin of the receptors is a human donor in good health (CMV status not recorded). Some clones in this sample may be carry-over from other donors' samples.

In this sample, this clonotype turned up many times. J is TRBJ2-3 and V is TRBV7-2; D assignment may be TRBD1 or TRBD2 (5 bases each). Germline assignment: CDR1 SGHTA and CDR2 FQGNSA. The CDR3 totals 15 residues. Trimming took 4 bases from V and 0 from J, leaving 11 bases between them. CDR3 nucleotide sequence: TGTGCCAGCAGCTATAGGGACGGCAGCACAGATACGCAGTATTTT. Encoded protein: CASSYRDGSTDTQYF.

The rearrangement uses TRBV7-8 and TRBJ2-4; 9 bases are shared with TRBD1. Germline lookup yields CDR1 SGHVS and CDR2 FQNEAQ. V lost 6 bases, J lost 4 bases, and 7 bases stayed unmatched. This CDR3 has 15 amino acids. For the CDR3, the DNA is TGTGCCAGCAGTTTTACAGGGGGCGCAAAAAACATTCAGTACTTC. Translated, it gives CASSFTGGAKNIQYF.

This clonotype came up a few times. This chain joins TRBV30 and TRBJ1-1; no firm D call. CDR1 and CDR2 (germline): GTSNPN, SVGIG (reference sequence). The CDR3 runs 12 residues. Deletions cut 0 bases from V and 2 bases from J, with 4 bases between. CDR3 nucleotide sequence: TGTGCCTGGAGTGTTGTCAACACTGAAGCTTTCTTT. Its translation is CAWSVVNTEAFF.

This clonotype was detected only once. This chain joins TRBV30 and TRBJ2-7; 8 bases match TRBD1. The V segment lost 5 bases and the J segment 4 bases; nucleotides outside the gene matches: 13. The germline CDR1 and CDR2 sequences are GTSNPN and SVGIG (reference sequence). This CDR3 has 15 amino acids. The chain's CDR3 is CAWGPPPDREYEQYF. CDR3 nucleotide sequence: TGTGCCTGGGGTCCACCCCCGGACAGGGAGTACGAGCAGTACTTC.

This clonotype was seen ten or more times. This chain links TRBV7-8 with TRBJ2-3; 8 bases line up with TRBD2. Trimming removed 4 bases from V and 4 bases from J; junction bases left unmatched: 13. CDR1 and CDR2 (germline): SGHVS, FQNEAQ. This CDR3 is 17 amino acids long. The CDR3 bases are TGTGCCAGCAGCTCCCGACCCCCGGGACTAGAATCAGATACGCAGTATTTT. This translates into CASSSRPPGLESDTQYF.

This clonotype showed up just a few times. The chain recombines TRBV20-1 with TRBJ2-7; either TRBD1 or TRBD2 may supply D (5 bases each). Trimming shortened V by 0 bases and J by 2 bases, and 17 bases separated the two germline ends. The CDR3 runs to 16 residues. CDR1 is DFQATT and CDR2 is SNEGSKA in the germline V gene (reference sequence). For the CDR3, the DNA is TGCAGTGCTAGAGACGACTACCGGGACCCTACCTACGAGCAGTACTTC. Translation: CSARDDYRDPTYEQYF.

In this sample, this clonotype turned up a few times. The chain couples TRBV20-1 to TRBJ2-5; the match to TRBD1 covers 9 bases. The CDR3 extends over 16 amino acids. Germline trimming cut 1 base from V and 4 bases from J; bases unmatched to any gene: 10. The germline V gene has CDR1 DFQATT and CDR2 SNEGSKA (reference sequence). CDR3 loop: CSARVYGTGLGETQYF. CDR3 nucleotides: TGCAGTGCTAGAGTGTATGGGACAGGGTTGGGAGAGACCCAGTACTTC.

There are a few counts of this clonotype. The V gene is TRBV19, the J gene TRBJ2-2; possibly TRBD1 for D (6 bases). The length of the CDR3 is 14 residues. V gave up 8 bases and J gave up 0 bases, with 10 bases separating them. Germline loops: CDR1 LNHDA, CDR2 SQIVND (reference sequence). In nucleotides, the CDR3 is TGTGCCAGTGTAGGACAGCCGAACACCGGGGAGCTGTTTTTT. Translated, it gives CASVGQPNTGELFF. Combining the CDR3 with reference TRBV19 and TRBJ2-2 gives the whole variable domain DGGITQSPKYLFRKEGQNVTLSCEQNLNHDAMYWYRQDPGQGLRLIYYSQIVNDFQKGDIAEGYSVSREKKESFPLTVTSAQKNPTAFYLCASVGQPNTGELFFGEGSRLTVL.

The genes are TRBV30 and TRBJ2-3, with D perhaps assigned TRBD1 or TRBD2 (5 bases each). Trimming shortened V by 0 bases and J by 2 bases, and 12 bases separated the two germline ends. The CDR3 contains 15 residues. The germline V gene encodes CDR1 GTSNPN and CDR2 SVGIG (reference sequence). CDR3 DNA: TGTGCCTGGAGTGTAATGGGGGAAGTCACAGATACGCAGTATTTT. Translation gives CAWSVMGEVTDTQYF.

This clonotype was counted between two and nine times. The chain uses TRBV6-1 and TRBJ1-1; D remains ambiguous. CDR3 size: 13 residues. Per the germline V gene, CDR1 is MNHNS and CDR2 is SASEGT. Deletions cut 0 bases from V and 11 bases from J, with 13 bases between. CDR3 sequence reads: CASSEAEAVAAFF. The CDR3 bases are TGTGCCAGCAGTGAAGCTGAGGCGGTGGCCGCTTTCTTT.

This clonotype has just a few counts. The chain joins TRBV30 to TRBJ2-1; TRBD1 aligns across 10 bases. CDR3 length equals 14 residues. V dropped 5 bases and J dropped 4; count of bases not matched to a gene: 5. Per the germline V gene, CDR1 is GTSNPN and CDR2 is SVGIG (reference sequence). The CDR3 DNA follows: TGTGCCTGGGTTACGGGACAGGGGTACAATGAGCAGTTCTTC. Translating gives CAWVTGQGYNEQFF.

The chain uses TRBV6-5 and TRBJ1-1; no definite D call. Germline V gives CDR1 MNHEY, CDR2 SVGAGI. Trimming shortened V by 0 bases and J by 4 bases, and 15 bases separated the two germline ends. CDR3 length: 16 residues. CDR3 DNA: TGTGCCAGCAGTTACTCGAGTGGAGGGATAGGCACTGAAGCTTTCTTT. Translation: CASSYSSGGIGTEAFF.

The V and J genes are TRBV6-6 and TRBJ2-2; the D call may be TRBD1 or TRBD2 (5 bases each). Germline V gene lookup returns CDR1 MNHNY and CDR2 SVGAGI (reference sequence). The CDR3 is 15 residues long. Trimming removed 5 bases from V and 0 bases from J, with 10 bases in between. CDR3 DNA: TGTGCCAGCAGTGGGACGGCGTCGAACACCGGGGAGCTGTTTTTT. It translates to CASSGTASNTGELFF.

This clonotype was detected many times. The chain employs TRBV4-3 and TRBJ1-3; no definite D call. V was cut by 0 bases and J by 0 bases, with 6 bases left in between. Germline V gene data show CDR1 as LGHNA and CDR2 as YSLEER. The CDR3 totals 15 residues. The CDR3 reads CASSQDVGSGNTIYF. The DNA for the CDR3 is TGCGCCAGCAGCCAAGATGTGGGCTCTGGAAACACCATATATTTT.

J is TRBJ2-3 and V is TRBV6-8; no clear D. Germline V gene data show CDR1 as MNHGY and CDR2 as SAAAGT. The CDR3 contains 11 residues. V lost 3 bases and J 7 bases, leaving 5 bases between the germline ends. The CDR3 coding sequence is TGTGCCAGCAGTTATGGAAATACGCAGTATTTT. Amino acid sequence: CASSYGNTQYF.

This clonotype was observed at least ten times. The chain uses TRBV27 and TRBJ2-1; the D gene is possibly TRBD2 (6 bases). The V gene's germline CDR1 is MNHEY and CDR2 SMNVEV (reference sequence). Trimming shortened V by 2 bases and J by 9 bases, and 8 bases separated the two germline ends. The CDR3 extends over 12 amino acids. CDR3 sequence reads: CASSLGGSEQFF. In DNA, the CDR3 is TGTGCCAGCAGTTTAGGGGGGAGTGAGCAGTTCTTC.

The gene calls are TRBV12-3 or TRBV12-4 and TRBJ2-7; tentative D call: TRBD1 (5 bases). With 3 bases removed from V and 2 bases from J, the gap between germline ends came to 11 bases. The CDR3 extends over 14 amino acids. The CDR3 loop is CASSFDSQAYEQYF. DNA for the CDR3: TGTGCCAGCAGTTTTGACAGTCAAGCCTACGAGCAGTACTTC.

This clonotype was found many times. The rearrangement uses TRBV12-3 or TRBV12-4 and TRBJ1-5, with a weak D call TRBD1 (6 bases). The V end lost 5 bases, the J end lost 6 bases, and 11 bases lay between the germline ends. The CDR3 extends over 13 amino acids. CDR3 region: CASSAGAGQPQHF. CDR3 DNA: TGTGCCAGCAGTGCGGGGGCGGGTCAGCCCCAGCATTTT.

On this clonotype: A junction end diverges from the germline sequence, so it may reflect a read error. This chain uses TRBV9 with TRBJ1-2; 8 nucleotides line up with TRBD1. The CDR3 length is 13 residues. CDR1 and CDR2 (germline): SGDLS, YYNGEE. The CDR3 sequence: CASTAGADGQGLF. The CDR3 coding sequence is TGTGCCAGCACGGCAGGGGCAGACGGACAGGGACTCTTC.

This clonotype was seen only a few times. V usage is TRBV30 and J usage is TRBJ2-7, with a weak D call TRBD1 (6 bases). The CDR3 sequence is 14 residues long. Trimming cost V 0 bases and J 5 bases, with 14 bases left between them. CDR1 and CDR2 from the germline V gene are GTSNPN and SVGIG (reference sequence). The CDR3 loop reads CAWSVGRGYDEQYF. CDR3 nucleotides: TGTGCCTGGAGTGTAGGCAGGGGATACGACGAGCAGTACTTC.

The rearrangement links TRBV10-3 to TRBJ2-7, with 7 nucleotides matching TRBD1. The CDR3 is made up of 14 amino acids. V lost 4 bases, J lost 5 bases, and 8 bases stayed unmatched. CDR1 and CDR2 (germline): ENHRY, SYGVKD. CDR3 coding DNA: TGTGCCATCAGTGCGGCACAGGGGTACGACGAGCAGTACTTC. This gives the protein CAISAAQGYDEQYF.

Many counts were recorded for this clonotype. The chain carries TRBV6-5 and TRBJ2-7; 7 nucleotides align to TRBD1. The CDR3 loop spans 16 amino acids. The germline CDR1 and CDR2 sequences are MNHEY and SVGAGI. V dropped 2 bases and J dropped 0; count of bases not matched to a gene: 7. CDR3 sequence: CASSYTTGAHSYEQYF. The CDR3 region has the DNA TGTGCCAGCAGTTACACCACAGGGGCCCACTCCTACGAGCAGTACTTC.

Many counts were recorded for this clonotype. V is TRBV12-3 or TRBV12-4 and J is TRBJ1-5; tentatively, D is TRBD1 (5 bases). Trimming removed 3 bases at V and 7 bases at J, with 19 bases between. This CDR3 is 16 amino acids long. The CDR3 coding sequence is TGTGCCAGCAGTTTTTTCCCCACAGGTATCGGGCAGCCCCAGCATTTT. Protein: CASSFFPTGIGQPQHF.